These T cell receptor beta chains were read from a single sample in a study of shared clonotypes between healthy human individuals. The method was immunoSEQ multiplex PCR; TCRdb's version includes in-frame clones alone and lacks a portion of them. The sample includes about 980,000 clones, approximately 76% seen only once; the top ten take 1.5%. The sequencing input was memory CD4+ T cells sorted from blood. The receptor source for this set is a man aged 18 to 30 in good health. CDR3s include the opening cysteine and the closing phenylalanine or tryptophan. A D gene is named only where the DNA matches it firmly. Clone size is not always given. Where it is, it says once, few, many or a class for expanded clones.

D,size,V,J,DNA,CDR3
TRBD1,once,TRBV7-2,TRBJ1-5,TGTGCCAGCACCCCAGGGGGCAAAGGCCAGCCCCAGCATTTT,CASTPGGKGQPQHF
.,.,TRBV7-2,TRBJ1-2,TGTGCCAGCAGCTTAGCAGGAGGGAGCTATGGCTACACCTTC,CASSLAGGSYGYTF
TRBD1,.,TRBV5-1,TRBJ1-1,TGCGCCAGCAGCGTGGCACCGGGACAGCTGAACACTGAAGCTTTCTTT,CASSVAPGQLNTEAFF
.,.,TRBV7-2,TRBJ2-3,TGTGCCAGCAGCTTAGACTCGGATACGCAGTATTTT,CASSLDSDTQYF
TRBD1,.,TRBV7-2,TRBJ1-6,TGTGCCAGCAGCACCAGGGGGCTCGATAATTCACCCCTCCACTTT,CASSTRGLDNSPLHF
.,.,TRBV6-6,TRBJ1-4,TGTGCCAGCAGTTACCTTGAAAAACTGTTTTTT,CASSYLEKLFF
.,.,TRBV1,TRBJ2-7,TGCACCAGCAGCCAAGAGGAGACTTTCACCTACGAGCAGTACTTC,CTSSQEETFTYEQYF
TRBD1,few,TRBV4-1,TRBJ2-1,TGCGCCAGCAGCCAGGGAAACAGAGGACAGGGTATCTACAATGAGCAGTTCTTC,CASSQGNRGQGIYNEQFF
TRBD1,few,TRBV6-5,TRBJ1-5,TGTGCCAGCAGTTTGGGGGGACAGGAGGGAGGTCAGCCCCAGCATTTT,CASSLGGQEGGQPQHF
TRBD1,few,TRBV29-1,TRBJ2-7,TGCAGCGTGGGACAGGGGGCTCGATACGAGCAGTACTTC,CSVGQGARYEQYF
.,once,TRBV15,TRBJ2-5,TGTGCCACCAGCGGATGGGCCGTAGAAGGTCAAGAGACCCAGTACTTC,CATSGWAVEGQETQYF
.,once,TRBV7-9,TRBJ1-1,TGTGCCAGCAGCCTTTACAGGGCTCGAAATAACACTGAAGCTTTCTTT,CASSLYRARNNTEAFF
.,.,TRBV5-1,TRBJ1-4,TGCGCCAGCAGCTTGGATCCGGGAGAAAAACTGTTTTTT,CASSLDPGEKLFF
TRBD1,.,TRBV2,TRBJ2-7,TGTGCCAGCAGCGCCGACAGGGCAGGCGAGCAGTACTTC,CASSADRAGEQYF